The 28 T cell receptor beta chains below were found in one sample sequenced in a study of glioma-infiltrating T cells. TCR alpha and beta CDR3 regions were amplified from RNA using iRepertoire nested multiplex PCR. TCRdb passed the multiplex PCR reads through MiXCR, listing each CDR3 protein once. Of more than 350,000 distinct CDR3 sequences listed, roughly two fifths are singletons. The sample consisted of glioma tissue, nonneoplastic brain tissue, or PBMCs (not recorded which). Receptor source: a human donor with low-grade glioma or glioblastoma, undergoing nonglioma brain surgery, or in good health (not recorded which).

Concerning this clonotype itself: A much larger clone sits a single nucleotide away, making a read error possible. The V call is TRBV6-2 or TRBV6-3, the J call TRBJ2-1, with 10 bases aligning to TRBD2. The CDR3 consists of 17 residues. Germline-derived CDR1 and CDR2 are MNHEY and SVGEGT. CDR3 bases: TGTGCCAGCAGTTACTCGAGGCTAGCGGGAGTGTACAATGAGCAGCTCTTC. Translating it yields CASSYSRLAGVYNEQLF.

A few counts support this clonotype. This chain links TRBV20-1 with TRBJ1-5, with 9 bases fitting TRBD1. CDR3 length: 15 amino acids. The ends lost 0 bases at V and 7 bases at J; junction bases unmatched: 7. Per germline, CDR1 DFQATT and CDR2 SNEGSKA (reference sequence). Here the CDR3 DNA reads TGCAGTGCTAGAGACAGGACAGGGGCCGGACAGCCCCAGCATTTT. As protein: CSARDRTGAGQPQHF.

The chain couples TRBV7-2 to TRBJ2-1, with a possible D match to TRBD2 (6 bases). The CDR3 length is 16 residues. Per the germline V gene, CDR1 is SGHTA and CDR2 is FQGNSA. Trimming took off 7 bases at V and 8 bases at J, with 24 bases between the two ends. As DNA, the CDR3 is TGTGCCAGCATCTCCTTTGGTAGCGGACCGTCCGATGAGCAGTTCTTC. Its protein is CASISFGSGPSDEQFF.

This clonotype has more than one count but fewer than ten. This chain links TRBV29-1 with TRBJ2-3; 11 bases are shared with TRBD2. Unmatched junction bases numbered 9, after V lost 4 bases and J lost 6 bases. CDR3 length: 15 residues. Germline V gene lookup returns CDR1 SQVTM and CDR2 ANQGSEA. The DNA of the CDR3 is TGCAGCGTTGTTCCTAGCGGGAGGCTGTTGGATACGCAGTATTTT. Protein sequence: CSVVPSGRLLDTQYF.

This sequence joins TRBV5-4 and TRBJ2-3; 16 nucleotides agree with TRBD2. The V segment lost 0 bases and the J segment 6 bases; nucleotides outside the gene matches: 4. The CDR3 is made up of 17 amino acids. CDR1 is SGHNT, CDR2 YYREEE, per germline (reference sequence). The CDR3 reads CASSLGGTSGRADTQYF. Here the CDR3 DNA reads TGTGCCAGCAGCTTGGGGGGGACTAGCGGGAGGGCTGATACGCAGTATTTT.

This chain links TRBV7-9 with TRBJ1-3; TRBD1 matches at 8 bases. The ends lost 5 bases at V and 0 bases at J; junction bases unmatched: 3. This CDR3 spans 15 amino acids. Germline CDR1 reads SEHNR; CDR2 reads FQNEAQ (reference sequence). This CDR3 reads CASSPDRDSGNTIYF. The CDR3 nucleotides read TGTGCCAGCAGCCCGGACAGGGACTCTGGAAACACCATATATTTT.

This clonotype was detected only a few times. The rearrangement uses TRBV14 and TRBJ2-2; 10 bases are shared with TRBD2. V shed 2 bases, J shed 7 bases, and the junction held 4 bases outside the gene matches. CDR3 length: 15 amino acids. Germline CDR1 reads SGHDN; CDR2 reads FVKESK. CDR3 sequence: CASSQRTSGNGELFF. The DNA for the CDR3 is TGTGCCAGCAGCCAACGGACTAGCGGAAACGGGGAGCTGTTTTTT.

This rearrangement joins TRBV6-2 or TRBV6-3 to TRBJ2-7; D not certain. The germline V gene has CDR1 MNHEY and CDR2 SVGEGT. The CDR3 consists of 14 residues. Trimming stripped 6 bases from V and 3 bases from J, with 15 bases between. The chain's CDR3 is CASSVGKSGYEQYF. Written as DNA, the CDR3 is TGTGCCAGCAGCGTAGGGAAAAGTGGCTACGAGCAGTACTTC.

The chain couples TRBV12-3 or TRBV12-4 to TRBJ2-7, with TRBD1 matching over 7 bases. The CDR3 loop spans 14 amino acids. Trimming at V came to 9 bases and at J to 6 bases, leaving 14 bases not matched to a gene. The CDR3 sequence is CARKDRKPTSEQYF. The CDR3 DNA reads as TGTGCCAGGAAGGACAGGAAACCTACTAGCGAGCAGTACTTC.

The V call is TRBV3-1, the J call TRBJ2-7; D may be TRBD2 (5 bases). CDR3 length equals 15 residues. Trimming shortened V by 1 base and J by 6 bases, and 16 bases separated the two germline ends. CDR1 is LGHDT, CDR2 YNNKEL, per germline (reference sequence). This CDR3 reads CASSQGFGVSVEQYF. The CDR3 DNA sequence: TGTGCCAGCAGCCAAGGCTTCGGGGTTTCTGTCGAGCAGTACTTC.

This clonotype was counted only a few times. The CDR3 loop reads CASSLTANTDTQYF. The CDR3 nucleotides read TGCGCCAGCAGCCTGACGGCGAACACAGATACGCAGTATTTT. The rearrangement links TRBV4-1 to TRBJ2-3; D gene ambiguous. The CDR3 is 14 amino acids. Germline V gene data show CDR1 as MGHRA and CDR2 as YSYEKL. V was pared by 4 bases and J by 2 bases, with 10 bases between.

At least ten counts were recorded for this clonotype. V usage is TRBV25-1 and J usage is TRBJ1-1; D is ambiguous. The germline V and J ends were trimmed by 0 bases and 3 bases, with 14 bases remaining between them. Germline CDR1 MGHDK, CDR2 SYGVNS. The CDR3 has 16 residues. CDR3: CASSEYREHGDTEAFF. CDR3 sequence (DNA): TGTGCCAGCAGTGAATACCGAGAACACGGGGACACTGAAGCTTTCTTT.

The rearrangement joins TRBV5-4 to TRBJ2-7; TRBD1 aligns across 8 bases. Looked up from germline, CDR1 is SGHNT and CDR2 is YYREEE (reference sequence). The CDR3 runs to 16 residues. The J segment lost 1 base and the V segment lost 0 bases, leaving 6 bases of the junction unmatched. CDR3 bases: TGTGCCAGCAGCTTGGAGGTGGACAGGGTGTCCTACGAGCAGTACTTC. Amino acids: CASSLEVDRVSYEQYF.

This clonotype was found a few times. The V gene is TRBV11-3, the J gene TRBJ2-1, with 9 bases matching TRBD2. This CDR3 contains 13 residues. Trimming removed 3 bases from V and 6 bases from J; junction bases left unmatched: 0. Germline CDR1 is SGHNT and CDR2 is YENEEA. CDR3 amino acids: CASSFSGSNEQFF. Written as DNA, the CDR3 is TGTGCCAGCAGCTTTAGCGGGAGCAATGAGCAGTTCTTC.

Comments on this clonotype: Possible read error: a much larger clone is one base away. The chain joins TRBV15 to TRBJ2-7, with D tentatively TRBD1 (5 bases). Germline V gives CDR1 LNHNV, CDR2 YYDKDF (reference sequence). There are 15 residues in the CDR3. The CDR3 loop is CATRRDRHRTYEQYF. CDR3 DNA sequence: TGTGCCACCAGAAGAGATCGTCACAGGACCTACGAGCAGTACTTC.

The sample holds a few counts of this clonotype. This chain uses TRBV12-3 or TRBV12-4 with TRBJ2-3, with TRBD1 as a possible D gene (5 bases). This CDR3 spans 14 amino acids. Trimming cost V 0 bases and J 5 bases, with 9 bases left between them. CDR3 loop: CASSLAGVEDTQYF. In nucleotides, the CDR3 is TGTGCCAGCAGTTTAGCAGGGGTAGAAGATACGCAGTATTTT.

This clonotype has only one observation. One end of the junction does not line up with germline, which may come from a read error. The chain recombines TRBV27 with TRBJ1-1, with D unclear. CDR3 length equals 15 residues. Germline CDR1 reads MNHEY; CDR2 reads SMNVEV (reference sequence). The CDR3, as DNA: TGTGCCAGCAGTTTACGAGGTAGAGGGAACACTGGAGCTTTCTTT. Translated, it gives CASSLRGRGNTGAFF.

The sample holds many counts of this clonotype. CDR3 in DNA: TGTGCCAGCACCTTGGGGTTCGCCTACGAGCAGTACTTC. Amino acids: CASTLGFAYEQYF. V gene TRBV28 combines with J gene TRBJ2-7; D remains ambiguous. CDR3 length equals 13 residues. Germline V lookup: CDR1 MDHEN, CDR2 SYDVKM. V lost 7 bases to trimming and J lost 2 bases, with 12 bases between them.

This clonotype has just a few counts. This chain links TRBV15 with TRBJ2-3; no firm D call. Trimming removed 4 bases from V and 4 bases from J, with 6 bases in between. Germline V gene lookup returns CDR1 LNHNV and CDR2 YYDKDF (reference sequence). This CDR3 region has 12 residues. CDR3 DNA: TGTGCCACCAGCATATATGCAGATACGCAGTATTTT. Its protein is CATSIYADTQYF.

This clonotype was detected once. The V call is TRBV6-6, the J call TRBJ2-7; the D call may be TRBD1 or TRBD2 (5 bases each). The germline V gene has CDR1 MNHNY and CDR2 SVGAGI (reference sequence). The ends were cut back, 7 bases at V and 2 bases at J, with 21 bases in the middle. This CDR3 region has 16 residues. The CDR3, as DNA: TGTGCCAGCATAAGTCCCCGGGACGGACACCCCTACGAGCAGTACTTC. This encodes CASISPRDGHPYEQYF.

As concerns this clonotype: A much larger clone is a single base away; this may be a read error. The chain links TRBV28 to TRBJ2-1; 11 nucleotides match TRBD2. Germline V gene data show CDR1 as MDHEN and CDR2 as SYDVKM. This CDR3 contains 15 residues. CDR3 sequence (DNA): TGTGCCAGCAGTCTACTAGCGGGAGTTAGCCATGAGCAGCTCTTC. Amino acids: CASSLLAGVSHEQLF.

With respect to this clonotype: A read error may produce the germline difference seen at one junction end. The CDR3 spells CDSSYSISYEQYF. The CDR3 region has the DNA TGTGACAGCAGTTACTCGATTTCCTACGAGCAGTACTTC. The chain links TRBV6-6 to TRBJ2-7; D is unresolved. CDR3 length equals 13 residues. The germline V gene encodes CDR1 MNHNY and CDR2 SVGAGI (reference sequence).

This clonotype came up a few times. The chain uses TRBV6-4 and TRBJ2-1; the D is unclear. V was clipped by 6 bases and J by 10 bases, with 22 bases between them. In germline, CDR1 is MRHNA, CDR2 SNTAGT. This CDR3 contains 15 residues. The CDR3 DNA sequence: TGTGCCAGCAGCGAGGATCCTAGGAGTACAAGAGAGCAGTTCTTC. It encodes CASSEDPRSTREQFF.

The chain couples TRBV28 to TRBJ1-5; D is possibly TRBD1 (5 bases). Germline V gene sequence: CDR1 MDHEN, CDR2 SYDVKM. Trimming took off 9 bases at V and 3 bases at J, with 15 bases between the two ends. The CDR3 extends over 14 amino acids. The CDR3 nucleotides are TGTGCCAGTTCAGTCGGAGGGGACAATCAGCCCCAGCATTTT. Translated: CASSVGGDNQPQHF. Based on the CDR3 plus reference TRBV28 and TRBJ1-5, the full variable domain is DVKVTQSSRYLVKRTGEKVFLECVQDMDHENMFWYRQDPGLGLRLIYFSYDVKMKEKGDIPEGYSVSREKKERFSLILESASTNQTSMYLCASSVGGDNQPQHFGDGTRLSIL.

V and J are TRBV2 and TRBJ2-4; 10 bases align to TRBD1. Germline V CDR1 and CDR2: SNHLY, FYNNEI. V shed 5 bases and J 1 base; nucleotides not matched to a gene: 11. CDR3 length: 18 amino acids. CDR3 in DNA: TGTGCCAGCAGTCCCCGGGACAGGGGCCCCTTCGCCAAAAACATTCAGTACTTC. It yields the protein CASSPRDRGPFAKNIQYF.

The chain carries TRBV6-1 and TRBJ1-6; D unclear. This CDR3 has 13 amino acids. Germline loops: CDR1 MNHNS, CDR2 SASEGT. With 6 bases removed from V and 5 bases from J, the gap between germline ends came to 8 bases. CDR3 sequence reads: CASSPGNNSPLHF. In DNA, the CDR3 is TGTGCCAGCAGCCCAGGAAATAATTCACCCCTCCACTTT.

This clonotype was counted between two and nine times. The genes are TRBV20-1 and TRBJ2-7; TRBD1 agrees at 7 bases. This CDR3 has 13 residues. V lost 6 bases, J lost 2 bases, and 7 bases stayed unmatched. Looked up from germline, CDR1 is DFQATT and CDR2 is SNEGSKA (reference sequence). CDR3 amino acids: CSARTGNAYEQYF. The CDR3 DNA follows: TGCAGTGCCAGGACAGGAAATGCCTACGAGCAGTACTTC.

Comments on this clonotype: The junction departs from the called germline gene at one end, perhaps through a read error. The V call is TRBV28, the J call TRBJ2-7; 10 bases line up with TRBD2. The CDR3 consists of 15 residues. Germline assignment: CDR1 MDHEN and CDR2 SYDVKM. The CDR3 DNA is TGTGCCAGCACCCCCGGGACTAGCGTCTCCTATGAGCAGTACTTC. Translation gives CASTPGTSVSYEQYF.